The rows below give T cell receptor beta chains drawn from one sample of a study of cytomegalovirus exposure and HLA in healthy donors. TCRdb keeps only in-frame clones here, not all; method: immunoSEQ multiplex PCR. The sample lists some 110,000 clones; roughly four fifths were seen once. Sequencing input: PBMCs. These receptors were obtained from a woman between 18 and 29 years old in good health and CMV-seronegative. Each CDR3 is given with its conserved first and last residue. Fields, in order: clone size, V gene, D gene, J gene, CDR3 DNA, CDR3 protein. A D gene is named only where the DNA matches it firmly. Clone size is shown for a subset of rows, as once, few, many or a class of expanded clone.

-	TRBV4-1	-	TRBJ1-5	TGCGCCAGCAGCCAAGATTTCAGGGGCAATCAGCCCCAGCATTTT	CASSQDFRGNQPQHF
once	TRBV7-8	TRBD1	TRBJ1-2	TGTGCCAGCATGTCCGGGGACAGGGGGAAGTATGGGCTGGGCTACACCTTC	CASMSGDRGKYGLGYTF
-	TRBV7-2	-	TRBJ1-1	TGTGCCAGCAGCCCGACTAGCGTGGGGGTGGAGGCTTTCTTT	CASSPTSVGVEAFF
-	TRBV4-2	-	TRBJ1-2	TGTGCCAGCAGCCAAGTCTTGCGGGGTCATGGCTACACCTTC	CASSQVLRGHGYTF
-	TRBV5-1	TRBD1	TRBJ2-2	TGCGCCAGCAGCTTGGAGCCCAGGACAGGGGGCCCCGGGGAGCTGTTTTTT	CASSLEPRTGGPGELFF
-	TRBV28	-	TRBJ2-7	TGTGCCAGCAGACCCTTGGGTAGGCCAGGCAAGTACTTC	CASRPLGRPGKYF
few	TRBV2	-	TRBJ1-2	TGTGCCAGCAGCCCCCAGGGACAACGCTATGGCTACACCTTC	CASSPQGQRYGYTF
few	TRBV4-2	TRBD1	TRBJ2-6	TGTGCCAGCAGCCAAGATATGGTACAGGGGGCGGGTGGGGCCAACGTCCTGACTTTC	CASSQDMVQGAGGANVLTF
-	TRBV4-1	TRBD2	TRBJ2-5	TGCGCCAGCAGCCAAGTCTGGACTAGCGGGGGGGAGACCCAGTACTTC	CASSQVWTSGGETQYF
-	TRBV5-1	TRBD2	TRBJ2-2	TGCGCCAGCAGCTTGGTGACTAGCGGGGAGATCACCGGGGAGCTGTTTTTT	CASSLVTSGEITGELFF
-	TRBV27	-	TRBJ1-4	TGTGCCAGCAGTTTCCAGGGGTCGAAACTGTTTTTT	CASSFQGSKLFF
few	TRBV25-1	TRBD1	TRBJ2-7	TGTGCCAGCGGACAGGGCGGAGCCCTGGGCGAGCAGTACTTC	CASGQGGALGEQYF
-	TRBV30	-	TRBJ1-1	TGTGCCTGGAGTGTAACCTCAAAGGGGGCTTTCTTT	CAWSVTSKGAFF
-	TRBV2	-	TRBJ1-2	TGTGCCAGCAGTGAAGGAGCGGGCGGCTACACCTTC	CASSEGAGGYTF